This T cell receptor beta chain was sequenced in a study of blood T cells in healthy people across ages. The study's findings and limits: The lack of PBMC sorting stopped any conclusive naive versus antigen-experienced comparison. Higher diversity and more naive CD4+ cells were features of long-lived donors, compared to aged donors. With age, beta diversity per million T cells declined roughly linearly, significantly by 40.

Combining a sample-barcoded 5' primer with a J-beta primer mix, a second PCR ran for about 6 to 11 cycles. Through a template-switch adaptor with 12 random nucleotides, each cDNA molecule received a tag. A single record per CDR3 protein comes from TCRdb applying MiXCR to the 5' RACE reads. There are about 1.6 million distinct CDR3 sequences in the sample; around 36% occur only once, and roughly 10% lies in the top ten. The sample holds many counts of this clonotype. What it binds is unknown. The germline gives CDR1 MNHEY, CDR2 SMNVEV (reference sequence). This CDR3 contains 13 residues. V gave up 2 bases and J gave up 5 bases, with 10 bases separating them.

Sequencing was carried out using blood. This chain links TRBV27 with TRBJ2-7; possible D gene TRBD1, 6 bases. The sequence came from a woman in her thirties in good health. The CDR3 protein is CASSLVAGDEQYF. The DNA for the CDR3 is TGTGCCAGCAGTTTAGTGGCAGGGGACGAGCAGTACTTC.